This TCR beta chain was recorded in a study of blood T cell repertoires in COVID-19. Study at large: Samples representing acute and convalescent COVID-19 were sourced from the United States, Italy and Spain. T cells, B-cell-depleted T cells, or PBMCs provided the cDNA or gDNA that served as material.

Per the original data handling: Counts of nucleated cells, estimated from reference gene primer amplification, were obtained. Clones were read by immunoSEQ multiplex PCR, and TCRdb kept only the in-frame ones, dropping some. V and J calls and clone size follow that table, whereas D and trimming were derived from the DNA. The sample comprises about 70,000 clones, around 85% of which are singletons, and roughly 4.6% rests with the top ten. Germline V CDR1 and CDR2: SGDLS, YYNGEE. With 4 bases clipped from V and 3 bases from J, the junction kept 7 bases outside the gene matches. The CDR3 is made up of 16 amino acids.

This rearrangement joins TRBV9 to TRBJ2-6, with 7 nucleotides matching TRBD1. The receptor comes from an elderly man with acute or convalescent COVID-19. The sequencing sample was made of peripheral blood. The CDR3 loop reads CASSIRQGIGANVLTF. Here the CDR3 DNA reads TGTGCCAGCAGCATCCGACAGGGAATTGGGGCCAACGTCCTGACTTTC.